This T cell receptor (beta chain) was recovered during a study of Ad26.COV2.S vaccination and SARS-CoV-2 variants. Findings of the study overall: Non-spike TCR breadth did not differ much between vaccine and placebo recipients.

Assay: immunoSEQ multiplex PCR; the TCRdb copy retains only in-frame clones and omits some. This table has about 220,000 clones, 88% appearing once. The CDR3 is 15 residues long. Trimming pared 3 bases from V and 2 bases from J, leaving 11 bases between. Germline-derived CDR1 and CDR2 are KGHSH and LQKENI. On this clone: What it binds is not known.

Sample treatment: roughly 19 received Ad26.COV2.S at low or high dose, single or two shots; 5 received placebo; per-sample allocation not given. Specimens were obtained on day 63 following the first vaccine or placebo injection. This TCR was sampled from a person between 18 and 65 years old who received the Ad26.COV2.S COVID-19 vaccine or a placebo. J is TRBJ2-1 and V is TRBV18; D is tentatively TRBD1 or TRBD2 (5 bases each). Sequenced material: peripheral blood, taken in a trial of Ad26.COV2.S vaccine versus placebo. The CDR3 nucleotides read TGTGCCAGCTCACCCGGGGCACTCACCTACAATGAGCAGTTCTTC. Protein sequence: CASSPGALTYNEQFF.